This T cell receptor beta chain was obtained from a study of T-cell reconstitution after alpha-beta-depleted transplantation in children. The CDR3 sequence is 12 residues long. Germline CDR1 and CDR2: SGHDT and YYEEEE. Trimming pared 0 bases from V and 5 bases from J, leaving 5 bases between. Construction of the TCRbeta library involved unique molecular identifiers. TCRdb reprocessed the PCR reads via MiXCR and lists one record per CDR3 protein. The repertoire has approximately 270,000 distinct CDR3 sequences, over 8% of them found once; the top ten carry about a tenth. The rearrangement links TRBV5-6 to TRBJ1-2; D is undetermined. The TCR sequence derives from a human donor who donated a stem cell graft to a child with SCID. The specimen comprised PBMCs from the stem cell graft donor, sampled from the stem cell graft. The CDR3 loop is CASSLEDYGYTF. CDR3 in DNA: TGTGCCAGCAGCTTGGAAGATTATGGCTACACCTTC.